This T cell receptor (beta chain) was captured by sequencing in a study of CD8 T cells in ankylosing spondylitis. Study observations and caveats: What seemed typical of ankylosing spondylitis blood was a TCR beta motif built from roughly 8 highly homologous variants.

This CDR3 region has 15 residues. Germline V gene data show CDR1 as MNHNS and CDR2 as SASEGT. V was cut by 6 bases and J by 3 bases, with 14 bases left in between. In regard to this clonotype: Its target is unknown.

TCRdb itself ran the 5' RACE reads through MiXCR, one entry per CDR3 protein. The data hold some 700,000 distinct CDR3 sequences, with around a fifth observed a single time. The J gene is TRBJ2-2, the V gene TRBV6-1, with D tentatively TRBD1 (5 bases). The sequenced sample consisted of blood, either unsorted or a sorted T cell fraction (not recorded which). The TCR comes from a male donor with ankylosing spondylitis. CDR3: CASRKNDRYTGELFF. Written as DNA, the CDR3 is TGTGCCAGCAGAAAGAATGACAGATACACCGGGGAGCTGTTTTTT.